This TCR beta chain was identified during a study of CD8 T cells in Susac syndrome. The CDR3 sequence is 13 residues long. The ends were cut back, 0 bases at V and 2 bases at J, with 6 bases in the middle. Germline-derived CDR1 and CDR2 are DFQATT and SNEGSKA (reference sequence). Random hexamers were used to reverse transcribe the RNA input (roughly 0.5 to 1 ug). TCRdb re-analysed the immunoSEQ multiplex PCR reads in MiXCR, keeping a single row per CDR3 protein. There are more than 120,000 distinct CDR3 sequences in the sample; around 94% occur only once, and about 0.076% lies in the top ten. The material sequenced was CD4+ T cells from PBMCs. The source is a human donor in good health. The chain links TRBV20-1 to TRBJ2-3; D is uncertain. Here the CDR3 DNA reads TGCAGTGCTAGAGAGGTAGCCACAGATACGCAGTATTTT. This codes for CSAREVATDTQYF.